These 14 T cell receptor beta chains came from one sample sequenced in a study of persistence of HIV-infected CD4 T cells. Stimulation used 8.5 to 10 ug/mL lysate from CMV-infected fibroblasts. CD40L/CD69 double-negative CD45RO-high memory CD4+ T cells were collected. The libraries were made with immunoSEQ version 4 in survey mode. Sequencing was performed with immunoSEQ multiplex PCR; in TCRdb, only in-frame clones are kept and a portion is missing. The sample lists tens of thousands of clones; about 81% were seen once. No antigen is known for these receptors. The sample consisted of CD4+ T cells sorted from PBMCs after approximately 20-hour stimulation, taken from a patient who received antiretroviral therapy. These receptors were taken from an adult man with HIV who was CMV-seropositive.

This chain connects TRBV7-2 to TRBJ2-5, with no clear D. The CDR3 is 13 residues long. V was cut by 5 bases and J by 7 bases, with 14 bases left in between. Germline CDR1 reads SGHTA; CDR2 reads FQGNSA. This CDR3 reads CASSPPGMATQYF. The CDR3, as DNA: TGTGCCAGCAGCCCCCCCGGCATGGCGACCCAGTACTTC.

The sample holds one count of this clone. The chain recombines TRBV5-4 with TRBJ2-1; maybe TRBD2 (5 bases). The CDR3 spans 14 residues. Germline V gives CDR1 SGHNT, CDR2 YYREEE (reference sequence). Trimming cost V 0 bases and J 4 bases, with 8 bases left between them. The chain's CDR3 is CASSLDPGYNEQFF. DNA of the CDR3: TGTGCCAGCAGCTTGGATCCGGGGTACAATGAGCAGTTCTTC.

The chain recombines TRBV7-6 with TRBJ1-1; D remains unclear. The CDR3 runs 16 residues. The V gene lost 3 bases and the J gene lost 2 bases, with 16 bases spanning the gap. Germline lookup yields CDR1 SGHVS and CDR2 FNYEAQ. The CDR3 DNA reads TGTGCCAGCAGCTTGCTGCCCCAGGCGAGAAACACTGAAGCTTTCTTT. It translates to CASSLLPQARNTEAFF.

The chain recombines TRBV6-5 with TRBJ1-2, with D unclear. V gave up 7 bases and J gave up 3 bases, with 12 bases separating them. CDR3 size: 13 residues. CDR1 MNHEY and CDR2 SVGAGI come from the germline V gene. CDR3 in DNA: TGTGCCAGCATCAGCCCCGCAGACTATGGCTACACCTTC. Encoded protein: CASISPADYGYTF.

The genes are TRBV6-5 and TRBJ1-2, with D hard to call. CDR1 and CDR2 (germline): MNHEY, SVGAGI. Trimming took 0 bases from V and 1 from J, leaving 6 bases between them. CDR3 length: 14 residues. The CDR3, as DNA: TGTGCCAGCAGTTACTCGGAGCGTAACTATGGCTACACCTTC. It yields the protein CASSYSERNYGYTF.

J is TRBJ1-5 and V is TRBV19; TRBD1 might be the D (5 bases). Germline loops: CDR1 LNHDA, CDR2 SQIVND (reference sequence). CDR3 size: 18 residues. Trimming left V 5 bases short and J 4 bases short, with 24 bases between. CDR3 amino acids: CASSGTRARIKANQPQHF. The CDR3 nucleotides are TGTGCCAGTAGTGGGACCCGGGCTCGGATTAAGGCGAATCAGCCCCAGCATTTT.

The rearrangement uses TRBV29-1 and TRBJ2-2; perhaps TRBD1 as D (5 bases). The CDR3 loop spans 14 amino acids. Trimming stripped 4 bases from V and 4 bases from J, with 13 bases between. Germline lookup yields CDR1 SQVTM and CDR2 ANQGSEA. The CDR3 reads CSVVEGVGTGELFF. The DNA for the CDR3 is TGCAGCGTTGTAGAAGGGGTAGGCACCGGGGAGCTGTTTTTT.

This clone has a handful of counts. V gene TRBV15 combines with J gene TRBJ1-2; the match to TRBD1 covers 7 bases. This CDR3 spans 13 amino acids. After removal of 4 bases from V and 8 bases from J, the junction contained 7 bases not matched to a gene. Per the germline V gene, CDR1 is LNHNV and CDR2 is YYDKDF (reference sequence). In DNA, the CDR3 is TGTGCCACCAGCACGCGACAGGGCGAAGGCTACACCTTC. Its translation: CATSTRQGEGYTF.

This clone counts as medium-sized. This chain uses TRBV5-1 with TRBJ1-1; tentatively, D is TRBD1 (5 bases). The CDR3 spans 15 residues. Germline lookup yields CDR1 SGHRS and CDR2 YFSETQ. Trimming removed 0 bases at V and 1 base at J, with 10 bases between. CDR3 in DNA: TGCGCCAGCAGCTTGGGACAGCTACAGAACACTGAAGCTTTCTTT. Translating it yields CASSLGQLQNTEAFF.

The sample holds a few counts of this clone. The chain carries TRBV6-2 or TRBV6-3 and TRBJ1-2, with 8 bases aligning to TRBD1. With 5 bases clipped from V and 7 bases from J, the junction kept 12 bases outside the gene matches. The CDR3 contains 15 residues. CDR1 and CDR2 (germline): MNHEY, SVGEGT. This chain's CDR3 is CASSRPGQEYRGYTF. The CDR3 nucleotides read TGTGCCAGCAGTCGGCCGGGACAGGAATACCGTGGCTACACCTTC.

CDR3 in amino acids: CASSPQQRTEEAFF. In nucleotides, the CDR3 is TGTGCCAGCTCACCACAGCAACGGACGGAAGAAGCTTTCTTT. V usage is TRBV18 and J usage is TRBJ1-1; D gene ambiguous. Germline CDR1 and CDR2: KGHSH and LQKENI. The CDR3 extends over 14 amino acids. The V gene lost 1 base and the J gene lost 8 bases, with 14 bases spanning the gap. The variable domain in full, completed from reference TRBV18 and TRBJ1-1, reads NAGVMQNPRHLVRRRGQEARLRCSPMKGHSHVYWYRQLPEEGLKFMVYLQKENIIDESGMPKERFSAEFPKEGPSILRIQQVVRGDSAAYFCASSPQQRTEEAFFGQGTRLTVV.

V usage is TRBV25-1 and J usage is TRBJ1-4; D unclear. V gave up 6 bases and J gave up 8 bases, with 7 bases separating them. Germline CDR1 is MGHDK and CDR2 is SYGVNS. CDR3 length equals 11 residues. Here the CDR3 DNA reads TGTGCCAGCAGGGCCTTGGAAAAACTGTTTTTT. Protein product: CASRALEKLFF.

This sequence joins TRBV7-2 and TRBJ1-1, with D hard to call. The CDR3 spans 14 residues. CDR1 and CDR2 (germline): SGHTA, FQGNSA. V dropped 1 base and J dropped 5 bases, with 11 bases sitting between them. The CDR3 protein is CASSLEAGRTEAFF. CDR3 in DNA: TGTGCCAGCAGCTTAGAGGCGGGTAGAACTGAAGCTTTCTTT.

This clone was picked up one time. The V call is TRBV15, the J call TRBJ1-2; D gene unclear. In germline, CDR1 is LNHNV, CDR2 YYDKDF (reference sequence). Trimming removed 0 bases at V and 5 bases at J, with 16 bases between. The CDR3 spans 16 residues. DNA of the CDR3: TGTGCCACCAGCAGAGATCGGGAAGGGATTGATTATGGCTACACCTTC. It translates to CATSRDREGIDYGYTF.